Detailed here is one TCR beta chain. Its antigen is undetermined. Every bit of the isolated RNA underwent reverse transcription, so sequencing read expressed TCRB transcripts. The repertoire was sequenced with immunoSEQ multiplex PCR; TCRdb's copy has only in-frame clones and lacks some. Of some 660,000 clones listed, more than 13% are singletons. This sample is drawn from a study of beta chain features in type 1 diabetes. Per the germline V gene, CDR1 is MDHEN and CDR2 is SYDVKM. The CDR3 is 13 amino acids. V dropped 10 bases and J dropped 4; count of bases not matched to a gene: 10. Study-level points and caveats: All four CD4+ subsets from Type 1 diabetes patients carried moderately but significantly shorter TCRB CDR3s.

The chain recombines TRBV28 with TRBJ2-7, with 7 positions matching TRBD1. Sequencing was carried out using naive CD4+ T cells from blood. The receptor was isolated from a man younger than 30 with type 1 diabetes. The CDR3 reads CATTRQGVYEQYF. The DNA for the CDR3 is TGTGCCACAACTAGACAGGGCGTTTACGAGCAGTACTTC.